The clone carrying this TCR beta chain was observed many times. Its antigen is not known. V shed 4 bases and J shed 1 base, with 13 bases lying between them. Germline CDR1 reads LNHNV; CDR2 reads YYDKDF (reference sequence). CDR3 length: 15 residues. Sample time point: sample taken at primary tumor resection. These data come from a study of spatial heterogeneity in lung cancer. The library protocol tagged each TCR cDNA with a unique molecular identifier. TCRdb recomputed calls from the 5' RACE reads with MiXCR, one row per CDR3 protein. The table has about 100,000 distinct CDR3 sequences, approximately 4% seen once. Study observations and caveats: Mutation tallies in tumors tracked expanded intratumoral alpha and beta TCR counts.

The specimen comprised lung tumor tissue, sampled at surgery. The TCR sequence derives from a male donor with early-stage non-small cell lung cancer. J is TRBJ1-1 and V is TRBV15; D may be TRBD1 (5 bases). As DNA, the CDR3 is TGTGCCACCAGCACGGGCGGGACGCCGAACACTGAAGCTTTCTTT. This gives the protein CATSTGGTPNTEAFF. Full variable domain (rest looked up from reference TRBV15 and TRBJ1-1): DAMVIQNPRYQVTQFGKPVTLSCSQTLNHNVMYWYQQKSSQAPKLLFHYYDKDFNNEADTPDNFQSRRPNTSFCFLDIRSPGLGDTAMYLCATSTGGTPNTEAFFGQGTRLTVV.